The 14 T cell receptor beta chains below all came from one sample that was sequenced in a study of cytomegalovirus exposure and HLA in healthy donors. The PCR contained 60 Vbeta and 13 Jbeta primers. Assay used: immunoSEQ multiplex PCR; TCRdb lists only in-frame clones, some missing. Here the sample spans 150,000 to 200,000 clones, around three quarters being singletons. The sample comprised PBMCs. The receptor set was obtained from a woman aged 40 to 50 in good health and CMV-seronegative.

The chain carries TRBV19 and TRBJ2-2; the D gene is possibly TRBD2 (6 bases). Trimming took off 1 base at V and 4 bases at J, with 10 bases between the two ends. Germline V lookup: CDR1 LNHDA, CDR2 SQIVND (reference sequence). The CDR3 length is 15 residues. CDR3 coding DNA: TGTGCCAGTAGTATAGGAGGCGGGATCACCGGGGAGCTGTTTTTT. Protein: CASSIGGGITGELFF.

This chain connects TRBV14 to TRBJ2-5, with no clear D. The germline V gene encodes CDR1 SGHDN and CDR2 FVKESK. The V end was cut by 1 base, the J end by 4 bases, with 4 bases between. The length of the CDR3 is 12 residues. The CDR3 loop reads CASSQGRETQYF. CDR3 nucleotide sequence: TGTGCCAGCAGCCAAGGGAGAGAGACCCAGTACTTC. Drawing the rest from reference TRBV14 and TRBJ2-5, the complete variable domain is EAGVTQFPSHSVIEKGQTVTLRCDPISGHDNLYWYRRVMGKEIKFLLHFVKESKQDESGMPNNRFLAERTGGTYSTLKVQPAELEDSGVYFCASSQGRETQYFGPGTRLLVL.

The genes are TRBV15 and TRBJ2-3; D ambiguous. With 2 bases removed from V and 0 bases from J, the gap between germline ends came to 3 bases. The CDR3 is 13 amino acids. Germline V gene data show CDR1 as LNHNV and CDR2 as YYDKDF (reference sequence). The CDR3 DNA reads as TGTGCCACCAGCAGACCTAGCACAGATACGCAGTATTTT. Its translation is CATSRPSTDTQYF.

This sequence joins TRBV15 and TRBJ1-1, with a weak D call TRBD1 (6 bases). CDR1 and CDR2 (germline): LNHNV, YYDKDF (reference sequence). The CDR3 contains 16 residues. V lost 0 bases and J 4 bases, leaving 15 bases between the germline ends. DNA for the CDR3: TGTGCCACCAGCAGAGATCAAGGACAGCCGTTCACTGAAGCTTTCTTT. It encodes CATSRDQGQPFTEAFF.

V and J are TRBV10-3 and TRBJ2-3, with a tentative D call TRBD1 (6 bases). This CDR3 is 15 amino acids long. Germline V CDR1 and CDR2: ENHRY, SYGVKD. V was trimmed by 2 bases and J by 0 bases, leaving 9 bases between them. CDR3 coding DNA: TGTGCCATCAGTGAGGGGGGCCCTAGCACAGATACGCAGTATTTT. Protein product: CAISEGGPSTDTQYF.

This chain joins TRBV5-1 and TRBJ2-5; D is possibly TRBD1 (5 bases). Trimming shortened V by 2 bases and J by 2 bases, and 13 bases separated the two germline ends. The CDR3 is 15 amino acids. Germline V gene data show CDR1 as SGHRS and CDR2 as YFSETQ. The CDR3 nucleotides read TGCGCCAGCAGCTTTCTCCCAGGGATACAAGAGACCCAGTACTTC. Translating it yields CASSFLPGIQETQYF.

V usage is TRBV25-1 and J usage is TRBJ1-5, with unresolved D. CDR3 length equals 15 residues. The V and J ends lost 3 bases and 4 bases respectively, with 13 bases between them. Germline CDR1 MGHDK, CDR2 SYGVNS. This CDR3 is CASSEGSLNNQPQHF. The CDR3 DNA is TGTGCCAGCAGTGAGGGCAGCCTGAATAATCAGCCCCAGCATTTT.

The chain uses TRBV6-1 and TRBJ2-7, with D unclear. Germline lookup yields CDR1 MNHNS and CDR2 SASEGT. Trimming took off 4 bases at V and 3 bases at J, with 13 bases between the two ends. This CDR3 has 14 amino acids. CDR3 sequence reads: CASSGMGSLYEQYF. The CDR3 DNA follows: TGTGCCAGCAGTGGCATGGGCAGCCTCTACGAGCAGTACTTC.

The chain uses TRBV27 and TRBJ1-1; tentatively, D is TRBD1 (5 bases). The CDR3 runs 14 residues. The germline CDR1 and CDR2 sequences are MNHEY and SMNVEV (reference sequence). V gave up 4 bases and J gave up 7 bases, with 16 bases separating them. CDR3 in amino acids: CASSSYRQLGEAFF. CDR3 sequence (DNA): TGTGCCAGCAGTTCCTACCGACAGTTAGGTGAAGCTTTCTTT.

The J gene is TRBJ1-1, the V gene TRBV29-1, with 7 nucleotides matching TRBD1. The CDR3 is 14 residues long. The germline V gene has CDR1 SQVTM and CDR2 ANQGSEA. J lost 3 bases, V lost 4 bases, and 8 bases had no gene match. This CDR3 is CSVARGGQDTEAFF. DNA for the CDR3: TGCAGCGTTGCCCGAGGGGGCCAAGACACTGAAGCTTTCTTT.

The CDR3 nucleotides are TGTGCCAGTAGTATTGAGGGAGGGGACCAGCCCCAGCATTTT. Its protein is CASSIEGGDQPQHF. V usage is TRBV19 and J usage is TRBJ1-5, with D tentatively TRBD1 (5 bases). Trimming left V 3 bases short and J 7 bases short, with 13 bases between. Germline assignment: CDR1 LNHDA and CDR2 SQIVND (reference sequence). This CDR3 is 14 amino acids long.

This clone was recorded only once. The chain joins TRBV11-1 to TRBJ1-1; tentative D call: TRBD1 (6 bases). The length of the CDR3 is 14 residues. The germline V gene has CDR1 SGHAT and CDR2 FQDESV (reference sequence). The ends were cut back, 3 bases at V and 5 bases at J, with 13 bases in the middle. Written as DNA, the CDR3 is TGTGCCAGCAGCTTCAGGGGTAGTGAAACTGAAGCTTTCTTT. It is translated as CASSFRGSETEAFF. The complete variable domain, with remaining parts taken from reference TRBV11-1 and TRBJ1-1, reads EAEVAQSPRYKITEKSQAVAFWCDPISGHATLYWYRQILGQGPELLVQFQDESVVDDSQLPKDRFSAERLKGVDSTLKIQPAELGDSAMYLCASSFRGSETEAFFGQGTRLTVV.

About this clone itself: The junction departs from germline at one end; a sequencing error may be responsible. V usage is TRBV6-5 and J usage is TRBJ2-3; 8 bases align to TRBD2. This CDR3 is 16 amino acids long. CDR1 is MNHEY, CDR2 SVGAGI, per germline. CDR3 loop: CAGSYYGRAESDTQYF. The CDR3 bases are TGTGCCGGCAGTTATTACGGGAGGGCCGAGTCGGATACGCAGTATTTT.

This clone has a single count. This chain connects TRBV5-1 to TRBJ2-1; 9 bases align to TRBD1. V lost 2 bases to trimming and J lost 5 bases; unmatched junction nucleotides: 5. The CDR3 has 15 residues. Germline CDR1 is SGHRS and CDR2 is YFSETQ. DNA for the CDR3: TGCGCCAGCAGCTTCGGACAGGGGTCCCACAATGAGCAGTTCTTC. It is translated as CASSFGQGSHNEQFF.